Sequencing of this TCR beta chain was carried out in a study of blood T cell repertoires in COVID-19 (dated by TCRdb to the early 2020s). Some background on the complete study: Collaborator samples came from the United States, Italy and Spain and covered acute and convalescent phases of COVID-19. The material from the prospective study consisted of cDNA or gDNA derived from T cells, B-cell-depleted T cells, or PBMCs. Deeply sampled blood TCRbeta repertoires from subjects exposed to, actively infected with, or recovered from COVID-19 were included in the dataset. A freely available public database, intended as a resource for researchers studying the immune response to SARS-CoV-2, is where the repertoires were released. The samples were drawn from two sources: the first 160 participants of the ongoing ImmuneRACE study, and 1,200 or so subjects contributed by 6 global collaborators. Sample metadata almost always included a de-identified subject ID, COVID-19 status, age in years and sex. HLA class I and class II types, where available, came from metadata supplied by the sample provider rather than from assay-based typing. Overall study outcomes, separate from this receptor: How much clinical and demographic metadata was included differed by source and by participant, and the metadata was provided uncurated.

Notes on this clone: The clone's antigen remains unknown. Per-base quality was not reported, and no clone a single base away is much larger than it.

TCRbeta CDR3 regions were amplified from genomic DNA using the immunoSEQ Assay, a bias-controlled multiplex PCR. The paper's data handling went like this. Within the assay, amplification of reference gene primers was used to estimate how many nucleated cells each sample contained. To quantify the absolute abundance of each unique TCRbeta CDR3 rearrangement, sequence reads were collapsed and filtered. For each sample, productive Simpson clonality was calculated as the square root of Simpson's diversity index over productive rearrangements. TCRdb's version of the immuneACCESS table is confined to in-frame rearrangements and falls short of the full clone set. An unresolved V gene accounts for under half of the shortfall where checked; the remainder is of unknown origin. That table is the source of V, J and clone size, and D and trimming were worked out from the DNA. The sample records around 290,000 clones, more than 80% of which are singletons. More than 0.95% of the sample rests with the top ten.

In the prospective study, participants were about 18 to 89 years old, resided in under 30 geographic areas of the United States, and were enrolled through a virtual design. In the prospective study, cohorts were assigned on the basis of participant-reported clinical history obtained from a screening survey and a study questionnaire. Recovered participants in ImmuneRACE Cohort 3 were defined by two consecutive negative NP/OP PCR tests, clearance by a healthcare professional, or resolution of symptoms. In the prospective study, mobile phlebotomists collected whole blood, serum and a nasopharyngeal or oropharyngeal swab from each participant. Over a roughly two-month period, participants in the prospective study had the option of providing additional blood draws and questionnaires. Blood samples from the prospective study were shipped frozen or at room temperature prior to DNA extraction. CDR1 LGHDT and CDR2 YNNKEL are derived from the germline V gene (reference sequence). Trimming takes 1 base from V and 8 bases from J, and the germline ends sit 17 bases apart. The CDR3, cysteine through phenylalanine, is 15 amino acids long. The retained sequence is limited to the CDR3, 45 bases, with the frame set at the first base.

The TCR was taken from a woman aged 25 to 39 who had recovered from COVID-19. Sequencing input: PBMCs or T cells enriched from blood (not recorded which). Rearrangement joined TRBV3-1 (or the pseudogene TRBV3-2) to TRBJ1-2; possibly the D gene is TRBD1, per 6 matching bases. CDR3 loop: CASSQVPGQIIGYTF. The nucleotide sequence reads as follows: TGTGCCAGCAGCCAAGTCCCCGGACAGATCATAGGCTACACCTTC.